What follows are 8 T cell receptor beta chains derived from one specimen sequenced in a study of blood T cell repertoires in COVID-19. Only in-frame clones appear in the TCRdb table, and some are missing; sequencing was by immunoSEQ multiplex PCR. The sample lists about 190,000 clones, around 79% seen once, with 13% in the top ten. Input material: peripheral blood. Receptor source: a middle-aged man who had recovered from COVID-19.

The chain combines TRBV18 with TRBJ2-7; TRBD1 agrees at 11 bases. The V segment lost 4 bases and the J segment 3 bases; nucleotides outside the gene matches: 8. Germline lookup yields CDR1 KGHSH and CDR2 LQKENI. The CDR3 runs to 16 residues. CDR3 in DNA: TGTGCCAGCTCACACGGACAGGGGGCTAGGCTCTACGAGCAGTACTTC. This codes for CASSHGQGARLYEQYF.

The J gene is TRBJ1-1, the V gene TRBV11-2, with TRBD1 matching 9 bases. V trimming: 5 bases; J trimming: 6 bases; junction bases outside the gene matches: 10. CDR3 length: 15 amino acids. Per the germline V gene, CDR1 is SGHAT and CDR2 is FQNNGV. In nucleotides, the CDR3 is TGTGCCAGCAGCCCCATCGGGACAGGGTCGTCTGAAGCTTTCTTT. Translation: CASSPIGTGSSEAFF.

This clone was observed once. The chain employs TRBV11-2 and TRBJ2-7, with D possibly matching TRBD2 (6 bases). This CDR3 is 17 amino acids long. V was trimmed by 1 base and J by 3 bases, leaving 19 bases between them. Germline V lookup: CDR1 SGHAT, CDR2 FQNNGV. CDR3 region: CASSLVGGVGSYYEQYF. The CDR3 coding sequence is TGTGCCAGCAGCTTAGTCGGCGGGGTGGGATCGTACTACGAGCAGTACTTC.

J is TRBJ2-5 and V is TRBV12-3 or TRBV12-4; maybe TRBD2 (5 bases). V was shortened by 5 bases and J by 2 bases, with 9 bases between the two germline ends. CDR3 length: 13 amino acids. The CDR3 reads CASSRGSQETQYF. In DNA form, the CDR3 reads TGTGCCAGCAGTAGAGGGTCTCAAGAGACCCAGTACTTC.

The DNA for the CDR3 is TGTGCCAGCAGCGGCCGTAGAGAGCAGTTCTTC. Translating it yields CASSGRREQFF. V usage is TRBV9 and J usage is TRBJ2-1; D is unresolved. With 3 bases removed from V and 10 bases from J, the gap between germline ends came to 8 bases. Germline lookup yields CDR1 SGDLS and CDR2 YYNGEE. The CDR3 has 11 residues. Complete variable domain (other parts from reference TRBV9 and TRBJ2-1): DSGVTQTPKHLITATGQRVTLRCSPRSGDLSVYWYQQSLDQGLQFLIQYYNGEERAKGNILERFSAQQFPDLHSELNLSSLELGDSALYFCASSGRREQFFGPGTRLTVL.

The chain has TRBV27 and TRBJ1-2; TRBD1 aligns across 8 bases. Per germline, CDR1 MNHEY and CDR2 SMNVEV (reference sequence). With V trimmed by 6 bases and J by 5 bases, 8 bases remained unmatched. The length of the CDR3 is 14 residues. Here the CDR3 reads CASRPGQDGYGYTF. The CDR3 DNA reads TGTGCCAGCAGGCCGGGACAGGATGGATATGGCTACACCTTC.

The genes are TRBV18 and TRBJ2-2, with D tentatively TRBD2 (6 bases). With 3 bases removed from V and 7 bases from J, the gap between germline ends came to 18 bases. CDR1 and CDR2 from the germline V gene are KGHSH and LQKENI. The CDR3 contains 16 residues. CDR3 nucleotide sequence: TGTGCCAGCTCACCCCTGAGGAGGGTTCGGGTCGGGGAGCTGTTTTTT. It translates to CASSPLRRVRVGELFF.

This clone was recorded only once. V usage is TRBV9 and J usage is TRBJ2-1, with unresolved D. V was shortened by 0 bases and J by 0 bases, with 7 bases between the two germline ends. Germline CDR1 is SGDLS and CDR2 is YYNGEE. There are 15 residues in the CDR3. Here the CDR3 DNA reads TGTGCCAGCAGCGTAGCATCTAGCTCCTACAATGAGCAGTTCTTC. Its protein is CASSVASSSYNEQFF.